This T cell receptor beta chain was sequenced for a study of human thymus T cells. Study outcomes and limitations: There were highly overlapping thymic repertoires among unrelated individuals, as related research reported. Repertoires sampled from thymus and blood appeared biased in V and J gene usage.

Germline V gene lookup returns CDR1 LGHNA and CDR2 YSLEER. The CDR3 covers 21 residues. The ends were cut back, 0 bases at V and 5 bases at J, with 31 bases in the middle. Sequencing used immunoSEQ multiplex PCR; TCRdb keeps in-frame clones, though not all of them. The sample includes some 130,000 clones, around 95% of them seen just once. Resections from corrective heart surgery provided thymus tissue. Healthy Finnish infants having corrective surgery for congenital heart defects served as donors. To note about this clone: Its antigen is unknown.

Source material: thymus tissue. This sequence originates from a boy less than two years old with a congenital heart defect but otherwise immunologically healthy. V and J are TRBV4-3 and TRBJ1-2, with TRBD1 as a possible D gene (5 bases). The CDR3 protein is CASSQDSMTGDRGTSYYGYTF. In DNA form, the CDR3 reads TGCGCCAGCAGCCAAGATTCGATGACCGGGGACCGCGGGACCTCCTATTATGGCTACACCTTC.